Below are 25 T cell receptor beta chains sequenced from a single sample in a study of T cells expressing NK-cell markers. TCRdb re-analyzed the 5' RACE reads; it lists each CDR3 protein once, without DNA. Seen in this sample are 450,000 to 600,000 distinct CDR3 sequences; the ten most common clones hold less than 4.5%. Source material: blood T cells: a sorted CD56 or NKG2C T cell subset, CD4+ or CD8+ T cells, or bulk PBMC T cells (not recorded which). The receptor source for this set is a man between 18 and 29 years old in good health.

The V and J genes are TRBV5-1 and TRBJ1-1; TCRdb's D call of TRBD1 is untestable without DNA. This CDR3 has 12 amino acids. CDR1 is SGHRS, CDR2 YFSETQ, per germline. CDR3 residues: CASKETGGQAFF.

This chain uses TRBV7-2 with TRBJ2-7; TCRdb picks TRBD1, but there is no DNA to check that call. The germline gives CDR1 SGHTA, CDR2 FQGNSA. The CDR3 extends over 11 amino acids. The CDR3: CASSQQGFQYF.

The J gene is TRBJ2-1, the V gene TRBV5-1; TCRdb indicates TRBD1, and absent DNA this call remains unverified. There are 14 residues in the CDR3. The germline CDR1 and CDR2 sequences are SGHRS and YFSETQ. The CDR3 protein is CASSLNSGTNEQFF.

This chain uses TRBV6-5 with TRBJ2-5; TCRdb's D call, TRBD1, is unchecked because there is no DNA. CDR3 length: 16 amino acids. Germline loops: CDR1 MNHEY, CDR2 SVGAGI. This CDR3 reads CASSYAPGTDQETQYF.

The chain couples TRBV14 to TRBJ2-1. The length of the CDR3 is 12 residues. Germline V gives CDR1 SGHDN, CDR2 FVKESK. CDR3 region: CASSHELNEQFF.

The chain employs TRBV12-3 or TRBV12-4 and TRBJ1-5; TCRdb's D call of TRBD1 is untestable without DNA. The CDR3 totals 19 residues. The CDR3 sequence: CASSPYWGATLRSNQPQHF.

The chain couples TRBV5-1 to TRBJ2-1; TCRdb returns TRBD1, unconfirmable since there is no DNA. This CDR3 spans 16 amino acids. The germline CDR1 and CDR2 sequences are SGHRS and YFSETQ. The CDR3 reads CASSLVSGQPQNEQFF.

The chain is built from TRBV7-9 and TRBJ2-1; TCRdb's assignment of TRBD1 cannot be checked, as there is no DNA. The germline gives CDR1 SEHNR, CDR2 FQNEAQ (reference sequence). This CDR3 contains 11 residues. The CDR3 sequence: CASTVGAVEFF. Using reference TRBV7-9 and TRBJ2-1 for the parts outside the CDR3, the full variable domain is DTGVSQNPRHKITKRGQNVTFRCDPISEHNRLYWYRQTLGQGPEFLTYFQNEAQLEKSRLLSDRFSAERPKGSFSTLEIQRTEQGDSAMYLCASTVGAVEFFGPGTRLTVL.

The chain joins TRBV5-1 to TRBJ2-1; TCRdb indicates TRBD2, and absent DNA this call remains unverified. The CDR3 runs to 20 residues. Germline V lookup: CDR1 SGHRS, CDR2 YFSETQ. The CDR3 sequence: CASSYWTGAARTSGRVEQFF.

The genes are TRBV14 and TRBJ1-5; lacking DNA, the TRBD1 call made by TCRdb goes unchecked. Germline V gene sequence: CDR1 SGHDN, CDR2 FVKESK. CDR3 size: 13 residues. The chain's CDR3 is CASSQGRTGPQHF. The variable domain in full, with the rest retrieved from reference TRBV14 and TRBJ1-5, is EAGVTQFPSHSVIEKGQTVTLRCDPISGHDNLYWYRRVMGKEIKFLLHFVKESKQDESGMPNNRFLAERTGGTYSTLKVQPAELEDSGVYFCASSQGRTGPQHFGDGTRLSIL.

The CDR3 here is CASRPGLKNIQYF. The chain employs TRBV5-1 and TRBJ2-4; TCRdb's D call of TRBD2 is untestable without DNA. The CDR3 runs 13 residues. Germline lookup yields CDR1 SGHRS and CDR2 YFSETQ.

The chain couples TRBV12-3 or TRBV12-4 to TRBJ2-1; the D call from TCRdb, TRBD2, cannot be confirmed without DNA. CDR3 length equals 19 residues. CDR3 sequence reads: CASSPPRLAGPSSYNEQFF.

The chain employs TRBV29-1 and TRBJ2-4; TCRdb picks TRBD1, but there is no DNA to check that call. Germline V CDR1 and CDR2: SQVTM, ANQGSEA. The CDR3 loop spans 12 amino acids. The chain's CDR3 is CSVGEGLNIQYF.

The rearrangement links TRBV4-3 to TRBJ2-7; without DNA, the TCRdb call of TRBD2 cannot be checked. Germline lookup yields CDR1 LGHNA and CDR2 YSLEER. CDR3 length: 15 residues. CDR3 sequence: CASSQGASSHYEQYF.

CDR3 region: CSAAYRINTDTQYF. The chain links TRBV20-1 to TRBJ2-3; TCRdb designates TRBD1, a call that cannot be tested without DNA. The CDR3 has 14 amino acids. Per the germline V gene, CDR1 is DFQATT and CDR2 is SNEGSKA (reference sequence).

The V call is TRBV11-1, the J call TRBJ2-2; without DNA, the TCRdb call of TRBD1 cannot be checked. Germline assignment: CDR1 SGHAT and CDR2 FQDESV (reference sequence). The CDR3 runs 18 residues. The CDR3 sequence is CASSTHPRDAPDTGELFF. Complete variable domain (other parts from reference TRBV11-1 and TRBJ2-2): EAEVAQSPRYKITEKSQAVAFWCDPISGHATLYWYRQILGQGPELLVQFQDESVVDDSQLPKDRFSAERLKGVDSTLKIQPAELGDSAMYLCASSTHPRDAPDTGELFFGEGSRLTVL.

The rearrangement uses TRBV2 and TRBJ2-1; the D call of TRBD1 rests on TCRdb alone, since no DNA is present to check it. The germline CDR1 and CDR2 sequences are SNHLY and FYNNEI. The CDR3 covers 15 residues. Here the CDR3 reads CASSEGTGNGNEQFF. Full variable domain (missing parts from reference TRBV2 and TRBJ2-1): EPEVTQTPSHQVTQMGQEVILRCVPISNHLYFYWYRQILGQKVEFLVSFYNNEISEKSEIFDDQFSVERPDGSNFTLKIRSTKLEDSAMYFCASSEGTGNGNEQFFGPGTRLTVL.

The chain employs TRBV5-1 and TRBJ1-6; TCRdb outputs TRBD1, but without DNA this stays unchecked. Germline loops: CDR1 SGHRS, CDR2 YFSETQ. CDR3 length: 15 amino acids. The CDR3 loop reads CASSRGDKVNSPLHF.

The chain joins TRBV4-1 to TRBJ2-3; TCRdb designates TRBD2, a call that cannot be tested without DNA. The CDR3 extends over 13 amino acids. Germline V gene data show CDR1 as MGHRA and CDR2 as YSYEKL. CDR3 loop: CASTSGSTDTQYF.

This chain connects TRBV7-9 to TRBJ2-3; with no DNA, the TCRdb D assignment of TRBD1 cannot be verified. Germline loops: CDR1 SEHNR, CDR2 FQNEAQ (reference sequence). There are 16 residues in the CDR3. The CDR3 region is CASSLGGAGRGDTQYF.

Here the CDR3 reads CSATDLNEQFF. V gene TRBV20-1 combines with J gene TRBJ2-1. This CDR3 spans 11 amino acids. The germline gives CDR1 DFQATT, CDR2 SNEGSKA (reference sequence).

The chain couples TRBV10-3 to TRBJ2-1; TCRdb's assignment of TRBD1 cannot be checked, as there is no DNA. CDR1 and CDR2 (germline): ENHRY, SYGVKD. The CDR3 totals 15 residues. The CDR3 region is CAISEGGLQGPEQFF.

This chain links TRBV5-1 with TRBJ1-1; TCRdb's D call, TRBD1, is unchecked because there is no DNA. The germline CDR1 and CDR2 sequences are SGHRS and YFSETQ. This CDR3 spans 13 amino acids. The CDR3 is CASSPPGSPEAFF.

V usage is TRBV7-6 and J usage is TRBJ2-2; TCRdb names TRBD1, which stays unverified in the absence of DNA. CDR1 SGHVS and CDR2 FNYEAQ come from the germline V gene. This CDR3 contains 15 residues. The CDR3 here is CASTSGTGQTGELFF.

V is TRBV7-9 and J is TRBJ2-1; TCRdb's D call, TRBD2, is unchecked because there is no DNA. CDR3 length: 11 residues. The germline V gene has CDR1 SEHNR and CDR2 FQNEAQ (reference sequence). The CDR3 spells CAVGRENEQFF.